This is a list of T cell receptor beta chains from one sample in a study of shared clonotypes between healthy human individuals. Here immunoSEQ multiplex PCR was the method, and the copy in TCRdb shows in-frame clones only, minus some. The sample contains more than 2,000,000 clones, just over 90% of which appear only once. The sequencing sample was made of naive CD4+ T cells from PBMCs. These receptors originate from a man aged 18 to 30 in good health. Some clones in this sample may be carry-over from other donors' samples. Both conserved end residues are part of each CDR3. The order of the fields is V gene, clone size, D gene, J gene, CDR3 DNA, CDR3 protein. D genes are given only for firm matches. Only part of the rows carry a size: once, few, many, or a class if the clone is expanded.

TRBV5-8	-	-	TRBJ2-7	TGTGCCAGCAGGCTGACAGGCCCCTACGAGCAGTACTTC	CASRLTGPYEQYF
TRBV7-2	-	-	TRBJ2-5	TGTGCCAGCAGCTTACCGACAATCACAAAAGAGACCCAGTACTTC	CASSLPTITKETQYF
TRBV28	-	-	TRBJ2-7	TGTGCCAGCAGTTCAACTAGACGGAGGGGGTACGAGCAGTACTTC	CASSSTRRRGYEQYF
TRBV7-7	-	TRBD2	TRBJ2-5	TGTGCCAGCAGCGTCGGGCGGGAGGTAGAGACCCAGTACTTC	CASSVGREVETQYF
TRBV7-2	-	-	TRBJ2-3	TGTGCCAGCAAACTCGGGGGCACAGATACGCAGTATTTT	CASKLGGTDTQYF
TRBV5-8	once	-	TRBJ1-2	TGTGCCAGCAGCCTCCTAGGTGTTAACTATGGCTACACCTTC	CASSLLGVNYGYTF
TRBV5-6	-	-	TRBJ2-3	TGTGCCAGCAGCCGGCTCCCCCCAGGCGGGCGCCCAGATACGCAGTATTTT	CASSRLPPGGRPDTQYF
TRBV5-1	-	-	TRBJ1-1	TGCGCCAGCAGCACCCTCCCCCGGGTTTTGGGCACTGAAGCTTTCTTT	CASSTLPRVLGTEAFF
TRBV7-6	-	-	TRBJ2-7	TGTGCCAGCAGCTTAGGTGGGGCTCTTGGCTACGAGCAGTACTTC	CASSLGGALGYEQYF
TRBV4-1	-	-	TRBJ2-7	TGCGCCAGCAGCCAAATGGGCGGAATCGAGCAGTACTTC	CASSQMGGIEQYF
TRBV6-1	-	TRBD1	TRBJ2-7	TGTGCCAGCAGTGAGACCCCGGGACAGACCTACGAGTGGCAGTACTTC	CASSETPGQTYEWQYF
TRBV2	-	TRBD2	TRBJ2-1	TGTGCCAGCAGTGGAGGACTAGCGGGAGGTCCAGAGCAGTTCTTC	CASSGGLAGGPEQFF
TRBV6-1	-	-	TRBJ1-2	TGTGCCAGCATGAGGGGATTAGATGGCTACACCTTC	CASMRGLDGYTF
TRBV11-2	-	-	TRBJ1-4	TGTGCCAGCAGCAGGACAACAGGAAGACTGTTTTTT	CASSRTTGRLFF
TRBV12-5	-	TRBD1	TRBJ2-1	TGTGCTAGTGGTCCTCCCGGGACAGGTGGTTACAATGAGCAGTTCTTC	CASGPPGTGGYNEQFF
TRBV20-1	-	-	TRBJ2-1	TGCAGTGCTCGTTACAATGAGCAGTTCTTC	CSARYNEQFF
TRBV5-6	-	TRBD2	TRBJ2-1	TGTGCCAGCAGCCCAACGGGAGGGAGGGGGGATGAGCAGTTCTTC	CASSPTGGRGDEQFF
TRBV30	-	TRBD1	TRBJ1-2	TGTGCCTGGAGCGCGGGACAGGGACGTAATGGCTACACCTTC	CAWSAGQGRNGYTF
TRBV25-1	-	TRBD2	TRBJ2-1	TGTGCCAGCAGTGCGGCACTAGCGGGAGGGATCAATGAGCAGTTCTTC	CASSAALAGGINEQFF
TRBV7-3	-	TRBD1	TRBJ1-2	TGTGCCAGCAGCCCCGGGACAGGGGGTAACTATGGCTACACCTTC	CASSPGTGGNYGYTF
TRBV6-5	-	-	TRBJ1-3	TGTGCCAGCAGAAAAGATCCAACGGGAAACACCATATATTTT	CASRKDPTGNTIYF
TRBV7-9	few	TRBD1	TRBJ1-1	TGTGCCAGCACCCGAAGGACAGGCACTGAAGCTTTCTTT	CASTRRTGTEAFF
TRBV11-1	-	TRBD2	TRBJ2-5	TGTGCCAGCAGCTTAGTGCCCCTAGGACTAGCGGGGGAAGAGACCCAGTACTTC	CASSLVPLGLAGEETQYF
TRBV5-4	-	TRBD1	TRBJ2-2	TGTGCCAGCAGCTTGGATCGACAGGGAATCATCGGGGAGCTGTTTTTT	CASSLDRQGIIGELFF
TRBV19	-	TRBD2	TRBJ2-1	TGTGCCAGCCAGTTAGCGGGAGAGAGAGATGAGCAGTTCTTC	CASQLAGERDEQFF
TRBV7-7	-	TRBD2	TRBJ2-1	TGTGCCAGCAGCCCAGGACTAGCGGGAGGAAATGAGCAGTTCTTC	CASSPGLAGGNEQFF
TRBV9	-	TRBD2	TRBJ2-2	TGTGCCAGCAGCGTAGCTGGCGGGAGGTTCGAAAACACCGGGGAGCTGTTTTTT	CASSVAGGRFENTGELFF
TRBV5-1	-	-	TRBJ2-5	TGCGCCAGCAGCTTGGGACAGCCTCAAGAGACCCAGTACTTC	CASSLGQPQETQYF
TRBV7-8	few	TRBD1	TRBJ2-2	TGTGCCAGCAGCCCGGGACAGGGCTTCGGGGAGCTGTTTTTT	CASSPGQGFGELFF
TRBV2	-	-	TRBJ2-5	TGTGCCAGCAGTGAATCTCGTGACGGGACCCAGTACTTC	CASSESRDGTQYF
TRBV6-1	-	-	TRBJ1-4	TGTGCCAGCACCCGACAGACCCTTAATGAAAAACTGTTTTTT	CASTRQTLNEKLFF
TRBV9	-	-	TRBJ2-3	TGTGCCAGCAGCGTAATGTCCGCTGCCACAGATACGCAGTATTTT	CASSVMSAATDTQYF
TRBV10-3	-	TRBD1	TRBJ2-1	TGTGCCATCAGTGAGACGGACACAGGGGGCAGTTCGAATGAGCAGTTCTTC	CAISETDTGGSSNEQFF
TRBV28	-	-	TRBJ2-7	TGTGCCAGCAGTTCCTCCCGCGAGCAGTACTTC	CASSSSREQYF
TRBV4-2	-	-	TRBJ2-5	TGTGCCAGCAGCCAAGTGGTGGGGGAGACCCAGTACTTC	CASSQVVGETQYF
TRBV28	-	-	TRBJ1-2	TGTGCCAGCAGTTTCACACGAGGGATGTATGGCTACACCTTC	CASSFTRGMYGYTF
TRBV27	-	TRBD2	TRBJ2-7	TGTGCCAGCAGGGGACTAGCGGGGTTTAGCTCCTACGAGCAGTACTTC	CASRGLAGFSSYEQYF
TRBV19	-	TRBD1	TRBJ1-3	TGTGCCAGTACAGGGGGCGGTATAGGAAACACCATATATTTT	CASTGGGIGNTIYF
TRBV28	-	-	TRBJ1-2	TGTGCCAGCAGCACCGGGTCCAAGGGGTTTGGCTACACCTTC	CASSTGSKGFGYTF
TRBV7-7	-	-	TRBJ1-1	TGTGCCAGCAGCTTAGATGGTGGCACTGAAGCTTTCTTT	CASSLDGGTEAFF
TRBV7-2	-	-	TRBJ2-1	TGTGCCAGCAGCTTAGTGGTCAGCTCCTACAATGAGCAGTTCTTC	CASSLVVSSYNEQFF
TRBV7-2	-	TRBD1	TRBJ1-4	TGTGCCAGCAGCTTCCGGACAGGGATTAATGAAAAACTGTTTTTT	CASSFRTGINEKLFF